This TCR beta chain derives from a study of CD8 T cells in ankylosing spondylitis. Study-wide results and caveats: Researchers report that disease-linked clones proved CD8+ and relatively rare in peripheral blood. A TCR beta motif made of several highly homologous variants seemed typical of ankylosing spondylitis blood. Earlier studies detected some motif variants in reactive arthritis synovial fluid and blood. Reports say disease-linked clones showed up significantly more in matched ankylosing spondylitis synovial fluid.

The CDR3 spans 13 residues. Trimming cost V 6 bases and J 0 bases; bases outside gene matches: 4. Germline CDR1 is SQVTM and CDR2 is ANQGSEA. TCRdb analysed the 5' RACE reads with MiXCR anew, one entry per CDR3 protein. The table records a few hundred thousand distinct CDR3 sequences, over 9.5% of them present only once. This clonotype appeared many times. Its antigen is still unknown. The rearrangement joins TRBV29-1 to TRBJ1-1; 7 bases agree with TRBD1. Material: blood, either unsorted or a sorted T cell fraction (not recorded which). This receptor was taken from a male donor with ankylosing spondylitis. This CDR3 reads CSVVGQMNTEAFF. The CDR3, as DNA: TGCAGCGTAGTGGGACAGATGAACACTGAAGCTTTCTTT. Complete variable domain (other parts from reference TRBV29-1 and TRBJ1-1): SAVISQKPSRDICQRGTSLTIQCQVDSQVTMMFWYRQQPGQSLTLIATANQGSEATYESGFVIDKFPISRPNLTFSTLTVSNMSPEDSSIYLCSVVGQMNTEAFFGQGTRLTVV.